Sequencing of this TCR beta chain was carried out in a study of tumor-infiltrating lymphocytes in localized non-small cell lung cancer. In its sample, this clone was seen once. Assay: immunoSEQ multiplex PCR; the TCRdb copy retains only in-frame clones and omits some. The sample shows about 14,000 clones, around four fifths of them seen only once. Germline CDR1 and CDR2: SGHRS and YFSETQ. The V end was cut by 1 base, the J end by 2 bases, with 12 bases between. The CDR3 totals 15 residues. The sample consisted of lung tumor tissue. The V call is TRBV5-1, the J call TRBJ1-2, with D tentatively TRBD1 (6 bases). This sequence was found in a human donor with non-small cell lung cancer. CDR3 sequence reads: CASSLLGGPNYGYTF. CDR3 nucleotides: TGCGCCAGCAGCTTGTTAGGGGGTCCGAACTATGGCTACACCTTC.